This TCR beta chain originates from a study of response to subunit inactivated influenza vaccine. General study points: Each seasonal influenza vaccination recruits few new T cells, the authors suggested.

The V gene end was trimmed by 6 bases and the J gene end by 6 bases; junction bases not matched to a gene: 7. In germline, CDR1 is SQVTM, CDR2 ANQGSEA. CDR3 size: 13 residues. TCRdb reprocessed the RT-PCR reads via MiXCR and lists one record per CDR3 protein. Of some 800,000 distinct CDR3 sequences in the sample, 21% were seen once. This clonotype has only a few counts. The antigen is undetermined. The chain combines TRBV29-1 with TRBJ2-2; TRBD1 matches 7 bases. The TCR comes from a man aged 50 or older who received an inactivated influenza vaccine. Material: PBMCs from blood, obtained 5 to 6 days after vaccination. Here the CDR3 DNA reads TGCAGCGTCAGACAGGGTGGGGCCGGGGAGCTGTTTTTT. This encodes CSVRQGGAGELFF.